Below are 6 T cell receptor beta chains sequenced from a single sample in a study of shared clonotypes between healthy human individuals. CD45RO-negative, CCR7-selected cells formed the naive CD8 fraction, which excluded terminally differentiated effector memory CD45RA+ cells. Assay used: immunoSEQ multiplex PCR; TCRdb lists only in-frame clones, some missing. The sample has about 2.1 million clones, approximately 94% seen once. The specimen sequenced was naive CD8+ T cells from PBMCs. Receptors were obtained from a man aged 18 to 29 in good health. Some clones in this sample may be carry-over from other donors' samples.

The chain combines TRBV6-1 with TRBJ1-5; no definite D call. This CDR3 contains 15 residues. Germline CDR1 and CDR2: MNHNS and SASEGT. V lost 6 bases and J 1 base, leaving 13 bases between the germline ends. The CDR3 sequence: CASSELEWSNQPQHF. For the CDR3, the DNA is TGTGCCAGCAGCGAGCTGGAATGGAGCAATCAGCCCCAGCATTTT.

This clone was seen once. The V and J genes are TRBV15 and TRBJ2-7; D assignment may be TRBD1 or TRBD2 (5 bases each). V dropped 3 bases and J dropped 2 bases, with 17 bases sitting between them. The germline V gene encodes CDR1 LNHNV and CDR2 YYDKDF (reference sequence). The CDR3 totals 16 residues. The CDR3 loop reads CATSSGTETFPYEQYF. CDR3 nucleotides: TGTGCCACCAGCAGTGGGACGGAAACTTTTCCCTACGAGCAGTACTTC.

V gene TRBV7-9 combines with J gene TRBJ2-7; D unclear. CDR1 and CDR2 (germline): SEHNR, FQNEAQ (reference sequence). The CDR3 contains 11 residues. With 11 bases removed from V and 6 bases from J, the gap between germline ends came to 14 bases. The CDR3 DNA reads TGTGCCGGCAATCCGTCCGGCGAGCAGTACTTC. The encoded protein is CAGNPSGEQYF. Looking up the rest from reference TRBV7-9 and TRBJ2-7 gives the full variable domain: DTGVSQNPRHKITKRGQNVTFRCDPISEHNRLYWYRQTLGQGPEFLTYFQNEAQLEKSRLLSDRFSAERPKGSFSTLEIQRTEQGDSAMYLCAGNPSGEQYFGPGTRLTVT.

The chain is built from TRBV5-1 and TRBJ2-3, with no clear D. The length of the CDR3 is 17 residues. Between the trimmed V and J ends, which lost 4 bases and 0 bases, there was a span of 18 bases. Germline V gives CDR1 SGHRS, CDR2 YFSETQ. This chain's CDR3 is CASSATTLNPSTDTQYF. CDR3 nucleotide sequence: TGCGCCAGCAGCGCCACTACGTTGAACCCTAGCACAGATACGCAGTATTTT.

The table lists this clone with a count of one. The sample holds other DNA sequences that translate to the same CDR3. The chain employs TRBV27 and TRBJ2-2; D is possibly TRBD2 (5 bases). The V end was cut by 6 bases, the J end by 3 bases, with 14 bases between. The length of the CDR3 is 15 residues. Germline V gives CDR1 MNHEY, CDR2 SMNVEV (reference sequence). The CDR3 DNA reads TGTGCCAGCAGCCCTAGGGCCGGGGACACCGGGGAGCTGTTTTTT. Translation gives CASSPRAGDTGELFF.

The V gene is TRBV10-1, the J gene TRBJ1-1; D call uncertain. Trimming removed 4 bases from V and 0 bases from J, with 6 bases in between. Germline lookup yields CDR1 WNHNN and CDR2 SYGVQD (reference sequence). The length of the CDR3 is 13 residues. The CDR3 spells CASSAWMNTEAFF. The CDR3 region has the DNA TGCGCCAGCAGTGCTTGGATGAACACTGAAGCTTTCTTT.